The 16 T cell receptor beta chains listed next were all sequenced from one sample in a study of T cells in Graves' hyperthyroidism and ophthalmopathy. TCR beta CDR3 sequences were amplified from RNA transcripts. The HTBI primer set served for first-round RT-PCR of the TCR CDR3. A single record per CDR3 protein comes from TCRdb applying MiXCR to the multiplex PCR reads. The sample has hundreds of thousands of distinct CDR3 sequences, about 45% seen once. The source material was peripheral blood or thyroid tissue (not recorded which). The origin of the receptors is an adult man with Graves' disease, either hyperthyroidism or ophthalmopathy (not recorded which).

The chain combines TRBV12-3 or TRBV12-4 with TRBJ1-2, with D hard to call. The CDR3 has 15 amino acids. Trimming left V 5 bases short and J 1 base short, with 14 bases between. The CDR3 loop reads CASSPGKNLNYGYTF. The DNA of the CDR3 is TGTGCCAGCAGTCCGGGGAAGAACCTTAACTATGGCTACACCTTC.

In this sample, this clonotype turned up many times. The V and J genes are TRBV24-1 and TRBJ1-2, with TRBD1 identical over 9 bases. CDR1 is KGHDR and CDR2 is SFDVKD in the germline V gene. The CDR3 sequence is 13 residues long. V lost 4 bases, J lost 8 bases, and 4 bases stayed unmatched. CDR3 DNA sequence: TGTGCCACCAGTGAACCGGACAGGGGAGGCTACACCTTC. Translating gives CATSEPDRGGYTF.

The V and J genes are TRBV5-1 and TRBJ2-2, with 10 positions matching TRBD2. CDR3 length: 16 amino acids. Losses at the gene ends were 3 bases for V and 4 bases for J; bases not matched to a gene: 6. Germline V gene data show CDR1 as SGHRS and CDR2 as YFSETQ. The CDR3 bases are TGCGCCAGCAGCTCACCGGGACTAGCGTTCACCGGGGAGCTGTTTTTT. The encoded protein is CASSSPGLAFTGELFF. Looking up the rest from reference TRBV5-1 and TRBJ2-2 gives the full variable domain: KAGVTQTPRYLIKTRGQQVTLSCSPISGHRSVSWYQQTPGQGLQFLFEYFSETQRNKGNFPGRFSGRQFSNSRSEMNVSTLELGDSALYLCASSSPGLAFTGELFFGEGSRLTVL.

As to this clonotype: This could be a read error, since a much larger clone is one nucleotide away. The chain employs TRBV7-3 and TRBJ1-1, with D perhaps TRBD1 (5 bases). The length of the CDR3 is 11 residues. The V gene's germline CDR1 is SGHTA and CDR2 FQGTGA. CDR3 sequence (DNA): TGTGCCGGCAGCCACAGGACTGAAGCTTTCTTT. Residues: CAGSHRTEAFF. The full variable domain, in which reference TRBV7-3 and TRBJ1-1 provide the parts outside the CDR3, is GAGVSQTPSNKVTEKGKYVELRCDPISGHTALYWYRQSLGQGPEFLIYFQGTGAADDSGLPNDRFFAVRPEGSVSTLKIQRTERGDSAVYLCAGSHRTEAFFGQGTRLTVV.

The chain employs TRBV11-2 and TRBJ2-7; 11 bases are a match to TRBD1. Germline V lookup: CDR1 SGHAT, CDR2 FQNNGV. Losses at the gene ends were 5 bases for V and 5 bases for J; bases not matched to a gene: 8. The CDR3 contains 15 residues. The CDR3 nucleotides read TGTGCCAGCAGCGTGGACAGGGGGCTTGGCAACGAGCAGTACTTC. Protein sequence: CASSVDRGLGNEQYF.

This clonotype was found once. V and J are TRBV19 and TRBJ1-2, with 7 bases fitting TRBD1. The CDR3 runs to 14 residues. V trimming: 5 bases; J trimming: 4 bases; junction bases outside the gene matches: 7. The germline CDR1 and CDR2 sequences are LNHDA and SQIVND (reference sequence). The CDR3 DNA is TGTGCCAGTAGTCCCGGGACAGAGCTCTATGGCTACACCTTC. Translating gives CASSPGTELYGYTF. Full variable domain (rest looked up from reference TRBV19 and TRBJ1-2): DGGITQSPKYLFRKEGQNVTLSCEQNLNHDAMYWYRQDPGQGLRLIYYSQIVNDFQKGDIAEGYSVSREKKESFPLTVTSAQKNPTAFYLCASSPGTELYGYTFGSGTRLTVV.

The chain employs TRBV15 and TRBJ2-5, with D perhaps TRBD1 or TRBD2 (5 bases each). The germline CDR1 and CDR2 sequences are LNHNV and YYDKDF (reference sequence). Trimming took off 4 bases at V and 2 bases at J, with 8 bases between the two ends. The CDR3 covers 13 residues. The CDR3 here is CATSTGHQETQYF. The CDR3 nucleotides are TGTGCCACCAGCACGGGGCATCAAGAGACCCAGTACTTC.

The CDR3 protein is CASSYRTSGSFWPYEQYF. DNA for the CDR3: TGTGCCAGCAGCTATCGGACTAGCGGGAGCTTCTGGCCCTACGAGCAGTACTTC. This chain joins TRBV7-8 and TRBJ2-7; 13 bases fit TRBD2. Germline CDR1 is SGHVS and CDR2 is FQNEAQ. CDR3 size: 18 residues. Trimming cost V 4 bases and J 2 bases; bases outside gene matches: 11.

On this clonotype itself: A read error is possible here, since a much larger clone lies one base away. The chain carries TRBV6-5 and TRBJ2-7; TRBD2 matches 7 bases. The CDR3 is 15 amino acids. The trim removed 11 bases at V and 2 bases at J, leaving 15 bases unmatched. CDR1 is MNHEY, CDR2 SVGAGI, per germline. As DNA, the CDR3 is TGTGCCGCCAGTGATCCGAGGACTAGACCCTACGAGCAGTACTTC. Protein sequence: CAASDPRTRPYEQYF.

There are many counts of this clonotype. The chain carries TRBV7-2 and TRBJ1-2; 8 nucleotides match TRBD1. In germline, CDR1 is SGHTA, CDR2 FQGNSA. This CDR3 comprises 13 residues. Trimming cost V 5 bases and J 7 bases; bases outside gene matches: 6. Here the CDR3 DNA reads TGTGCCAGCAGCACAGACAGGGGAGGTGGCTACACCTTC. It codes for CASSTDRGGGYTF.

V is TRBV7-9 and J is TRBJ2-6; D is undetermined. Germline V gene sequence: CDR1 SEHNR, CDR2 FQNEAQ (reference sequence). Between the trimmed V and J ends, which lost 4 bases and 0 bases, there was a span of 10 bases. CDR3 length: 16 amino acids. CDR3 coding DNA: TGTGCCAGCAGCTCCTACAAGGTCTCTGGGGCCAACGTCCTGACTTTC. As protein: CASSSYKVSGANVLTF.

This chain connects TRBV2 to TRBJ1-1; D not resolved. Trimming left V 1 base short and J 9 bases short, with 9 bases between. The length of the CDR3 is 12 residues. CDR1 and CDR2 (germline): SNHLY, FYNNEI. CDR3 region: CASSEVPGKAFF. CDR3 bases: TGTGCCAGCAGTGAAGTCCCCGGGAAAGCTTTCTTT.

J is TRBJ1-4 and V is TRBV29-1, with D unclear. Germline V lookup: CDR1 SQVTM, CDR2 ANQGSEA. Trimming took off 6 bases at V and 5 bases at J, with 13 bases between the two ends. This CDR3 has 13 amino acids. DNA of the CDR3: TGCAGCGTCGGCGGGCCCAACAATGAAAAACTGTTTTTT. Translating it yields CSVGGPNNEKLFF.

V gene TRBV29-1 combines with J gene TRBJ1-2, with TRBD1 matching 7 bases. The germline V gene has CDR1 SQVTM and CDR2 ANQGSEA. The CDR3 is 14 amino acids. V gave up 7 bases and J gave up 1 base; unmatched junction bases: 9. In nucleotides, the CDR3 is TGCAGCGGGACAATGACAGGGTTTAACTATGGCTACACCTTC. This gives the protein CSGTMTGFNYGYTF. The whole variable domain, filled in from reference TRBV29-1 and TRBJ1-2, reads SAVISQKPSRDICQRGTSLTIQCQVDSQVTMMFWYRQQPGQSLTLIATANQGSEATYESGFVIDKFPISRPNLTFSTLTVSNMSPEDSSIYLCSGTMTGFNYGYTFGSGTRLTVV.

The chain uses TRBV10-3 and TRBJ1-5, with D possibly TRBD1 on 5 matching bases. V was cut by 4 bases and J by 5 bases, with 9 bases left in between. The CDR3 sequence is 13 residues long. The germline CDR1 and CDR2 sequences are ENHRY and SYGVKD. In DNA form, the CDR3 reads TGTGCCATCAGTGGGCGGGGGGATCAGCCCCAGCATTTT. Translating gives CAISGRGDQPQHF.

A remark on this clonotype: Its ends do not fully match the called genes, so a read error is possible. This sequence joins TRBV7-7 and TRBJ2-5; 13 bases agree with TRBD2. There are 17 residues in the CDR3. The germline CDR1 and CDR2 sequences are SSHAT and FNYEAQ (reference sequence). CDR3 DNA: TGTGCTAGCAGCGTGAGACTAGCGGGAGGAAATGGAGAGACCCAGTACTTC. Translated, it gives CASSVRLAGGNGETQYF.